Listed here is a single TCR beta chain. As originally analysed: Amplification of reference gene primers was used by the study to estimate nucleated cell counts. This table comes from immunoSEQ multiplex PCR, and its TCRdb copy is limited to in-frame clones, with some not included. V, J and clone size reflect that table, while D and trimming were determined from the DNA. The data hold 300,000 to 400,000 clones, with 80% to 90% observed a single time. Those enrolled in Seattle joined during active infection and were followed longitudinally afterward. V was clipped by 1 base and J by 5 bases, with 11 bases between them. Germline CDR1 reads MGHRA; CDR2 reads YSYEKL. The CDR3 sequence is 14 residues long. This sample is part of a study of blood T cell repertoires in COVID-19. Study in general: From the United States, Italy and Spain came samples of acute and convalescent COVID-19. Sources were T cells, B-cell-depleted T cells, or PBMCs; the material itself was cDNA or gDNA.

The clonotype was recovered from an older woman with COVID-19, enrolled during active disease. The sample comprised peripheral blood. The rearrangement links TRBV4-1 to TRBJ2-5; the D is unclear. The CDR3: CASSQVLTQETQYF. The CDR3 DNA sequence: TGCGCCAGCAGCCAAGTTCTGACTCAGGAGACCCAGTACTTC.